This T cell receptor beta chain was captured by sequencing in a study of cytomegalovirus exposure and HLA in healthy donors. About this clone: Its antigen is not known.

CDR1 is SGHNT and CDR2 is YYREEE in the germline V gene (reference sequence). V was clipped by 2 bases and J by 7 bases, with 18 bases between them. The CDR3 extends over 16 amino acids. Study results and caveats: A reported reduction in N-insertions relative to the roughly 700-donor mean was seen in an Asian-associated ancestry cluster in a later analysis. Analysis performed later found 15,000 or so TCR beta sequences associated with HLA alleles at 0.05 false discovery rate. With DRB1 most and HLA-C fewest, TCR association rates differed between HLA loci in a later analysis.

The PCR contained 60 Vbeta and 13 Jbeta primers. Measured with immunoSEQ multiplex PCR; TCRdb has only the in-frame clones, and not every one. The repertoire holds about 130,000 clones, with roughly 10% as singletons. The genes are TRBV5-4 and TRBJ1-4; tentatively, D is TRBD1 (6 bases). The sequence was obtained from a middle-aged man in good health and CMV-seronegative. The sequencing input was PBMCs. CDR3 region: CASSFVNSGAGEKLFF. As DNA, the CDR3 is TGTGCCAGCAGCTTCGTAAATTCAGGGGCAGGTGAAAAACTGTTTTTT.